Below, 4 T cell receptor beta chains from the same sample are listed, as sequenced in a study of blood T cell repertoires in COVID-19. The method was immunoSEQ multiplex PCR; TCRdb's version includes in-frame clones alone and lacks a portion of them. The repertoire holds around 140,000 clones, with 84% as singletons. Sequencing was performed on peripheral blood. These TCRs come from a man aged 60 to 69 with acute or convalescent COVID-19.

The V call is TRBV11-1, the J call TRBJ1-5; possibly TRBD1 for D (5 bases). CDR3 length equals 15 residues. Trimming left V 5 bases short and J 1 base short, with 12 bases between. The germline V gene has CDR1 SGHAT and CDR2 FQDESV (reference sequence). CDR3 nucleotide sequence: TGTGCCAGCAGCGGGGACGGGAGGAGCAATCAGCCCCAGCATTTT. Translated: CASSGDGRSNQPQHF.

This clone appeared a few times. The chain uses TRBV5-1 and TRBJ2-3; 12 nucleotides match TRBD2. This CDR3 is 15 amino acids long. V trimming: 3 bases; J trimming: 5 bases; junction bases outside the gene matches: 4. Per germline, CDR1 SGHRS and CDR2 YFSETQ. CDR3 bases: TGCGCCAGCAGCTGGACTAGCGGGGTTGGAGATACGCAGTATTTT. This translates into CASSWTSGVGDTQYF.

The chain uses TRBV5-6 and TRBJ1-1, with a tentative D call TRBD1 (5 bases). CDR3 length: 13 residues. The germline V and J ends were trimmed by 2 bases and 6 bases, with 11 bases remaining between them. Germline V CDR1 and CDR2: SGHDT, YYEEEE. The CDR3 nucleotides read TGTGCCAGCAGCTTAGGGGCGGTCGCTGAAGCTTTCTTT. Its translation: CASSLGAVAEAFF.

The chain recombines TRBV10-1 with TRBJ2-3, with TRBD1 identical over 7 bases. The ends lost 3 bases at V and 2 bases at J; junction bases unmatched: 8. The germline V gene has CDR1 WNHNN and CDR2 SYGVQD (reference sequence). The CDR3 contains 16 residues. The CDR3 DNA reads TGCGCCAGCAGTGAAGGGGGCCGAGGACCCACAGATACGCAGTATTTT. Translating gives CASSEGGRGPTDTQYF.